By frequency in the sample, the clone carrying this TCR beta chain is medium-sized. This table comes from immunoSEQ multiplex PCR, and its TCRdb copy is limited to in-frame clones, with some not included. Of 35,000 to 50,000 clones in the sample, roughly 92% were seen once. This sample is part of a study of T cell changes during pregnancy in multiple sclerosis. The V gene's germline CDR1 is SGHNT and CDR2 YYREEE (reference sequence). With V trimmed by 3 bases and J by 5 bases, 9 bases remained unmatched. This CDR3 spans 18 amino acids. This TCR was sampled from a female donor with multiple sclerosis, enrolled in a pregnancy study. The chain joins TRBV5-4 to TRBJ2-2; 14 nucleotides agree with TRBD2. The sequenced sample was CD4+ T cells from peripheral blood mononuclear cells, obtained in the first trimester of pregnancy. CDR3 DNA sequence: TGTGCCAGCAGCTCCGCCGGGACTAGCGGGAGTGGAACCGGGGAGCTGTTTTTT. This translates into CASSSAGTSGSGTGELFF.